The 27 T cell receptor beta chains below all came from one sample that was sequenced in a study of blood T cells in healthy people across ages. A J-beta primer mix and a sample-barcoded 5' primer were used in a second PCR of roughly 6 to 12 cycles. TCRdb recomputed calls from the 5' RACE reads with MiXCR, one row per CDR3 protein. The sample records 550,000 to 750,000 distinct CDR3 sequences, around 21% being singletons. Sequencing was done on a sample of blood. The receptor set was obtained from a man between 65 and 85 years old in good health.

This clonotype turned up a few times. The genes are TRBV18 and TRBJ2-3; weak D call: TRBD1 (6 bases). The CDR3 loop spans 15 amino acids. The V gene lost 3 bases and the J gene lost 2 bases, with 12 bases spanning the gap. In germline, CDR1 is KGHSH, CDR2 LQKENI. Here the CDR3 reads CASSPEDRDTDTQYF. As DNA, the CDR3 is TGTGCCAGCTCACCGGAGGACAGAGACACAGATACGCAGTATTTT. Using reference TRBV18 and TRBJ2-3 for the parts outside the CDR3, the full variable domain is NAGVMQNPRHLVRRRGQEARLRCSPMKGHSHVYWYRQLPEEGLKFMVYLQKENIIDESGMPKERFSAEFPKEGPSILRIQQVVRGDSAAYFCASSPEDRDTDTQYFGPGTRLTVL.

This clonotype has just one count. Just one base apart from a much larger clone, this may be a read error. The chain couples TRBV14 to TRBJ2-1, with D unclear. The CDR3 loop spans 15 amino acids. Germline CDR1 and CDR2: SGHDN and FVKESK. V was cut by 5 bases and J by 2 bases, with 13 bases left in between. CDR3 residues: CASSTGVAAYNEQFF. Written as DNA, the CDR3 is TGTGCCAGCAGCACTGGGGTCGCCGCCTACAATGAGCAGTTCTTC.

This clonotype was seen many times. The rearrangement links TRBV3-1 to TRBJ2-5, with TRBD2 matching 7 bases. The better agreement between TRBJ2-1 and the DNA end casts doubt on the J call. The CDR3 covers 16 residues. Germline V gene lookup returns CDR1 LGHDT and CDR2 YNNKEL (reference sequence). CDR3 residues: CASSQGSGGGYNEQFF. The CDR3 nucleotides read TGTGCCAGCAGCCAAGGTTCGGGAGGCGGCTACAATGAGCAGTTCTTC.

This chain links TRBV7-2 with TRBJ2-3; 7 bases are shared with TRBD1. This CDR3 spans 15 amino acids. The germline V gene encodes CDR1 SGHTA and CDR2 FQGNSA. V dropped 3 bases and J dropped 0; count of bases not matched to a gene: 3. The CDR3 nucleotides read TGTGCCAGCAGCTTGGACAGGTCTAGCACAGATACGCAGTATTTT. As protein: CASSLDRSSTDTQYF.

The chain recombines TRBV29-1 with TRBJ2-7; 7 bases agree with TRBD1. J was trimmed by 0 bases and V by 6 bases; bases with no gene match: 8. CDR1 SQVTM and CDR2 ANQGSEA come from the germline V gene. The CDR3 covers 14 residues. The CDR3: CSVRGQESSYEQYF. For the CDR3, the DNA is TGCAGCGTCCGCGGACAGGAGAGCTCCTACGAGCAGTACTTC.

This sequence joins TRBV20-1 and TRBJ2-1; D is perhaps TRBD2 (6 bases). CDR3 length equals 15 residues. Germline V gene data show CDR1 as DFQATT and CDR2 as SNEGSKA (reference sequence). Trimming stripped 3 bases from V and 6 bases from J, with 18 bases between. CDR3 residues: CSASSFGGMINEQFF. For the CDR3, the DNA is TGCAGTGCTAGTTCCTTCGGCGGGATGATCAATGAGCAGTTCTTC.

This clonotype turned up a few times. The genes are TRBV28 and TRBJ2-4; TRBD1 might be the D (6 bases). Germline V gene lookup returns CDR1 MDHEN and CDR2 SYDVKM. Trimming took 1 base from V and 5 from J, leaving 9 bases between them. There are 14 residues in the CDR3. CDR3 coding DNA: TGTGCCAGCAGTTTATCAGGGGTCCAAAACATTCAGTACTTC. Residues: CASSLSGVQNIQYF.

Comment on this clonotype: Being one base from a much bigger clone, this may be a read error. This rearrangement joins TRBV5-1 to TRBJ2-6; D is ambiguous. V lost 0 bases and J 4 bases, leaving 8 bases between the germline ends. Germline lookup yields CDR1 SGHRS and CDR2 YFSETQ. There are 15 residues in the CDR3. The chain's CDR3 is CASSLGANGANVLTF. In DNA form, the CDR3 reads TGCGCCAGCAGCTTGGGGGCTAACGGGGCCAACGTCCTGACTTTC.

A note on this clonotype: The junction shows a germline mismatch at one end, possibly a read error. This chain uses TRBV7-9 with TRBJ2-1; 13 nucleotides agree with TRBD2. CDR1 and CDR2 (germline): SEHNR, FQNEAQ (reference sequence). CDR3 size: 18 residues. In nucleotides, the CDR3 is TGTGCCAGCACCTCTTCGAGGACTAGCGGGAGAGGTCACAATGAGCAGGTCTTC. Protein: CASTSSRTSGRGHNEQVF.

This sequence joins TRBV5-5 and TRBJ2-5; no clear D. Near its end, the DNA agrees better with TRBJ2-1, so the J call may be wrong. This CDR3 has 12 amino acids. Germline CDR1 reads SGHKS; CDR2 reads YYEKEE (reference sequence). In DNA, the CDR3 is TGTGCCAGCAGCTTGGCCAAGTATGAGCAGTTCTTC. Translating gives CASSLAKYEQFF.

The CDR3 protein is CSARDVKRLAGRVGNNEQFF. The CDR3 DNA reads TGCAGTGCTAGAGATGTTAAGAGACTAGCGGGAAGGGTTGGAAACAATGAGCAGTTCTTC. The chain combines TRBV20-1 with TRBJ2-1, with 11 nucleotides matching TRBD2. CDR1 DFQATT and CDR2 SNEGSKA come from the germline V gene (reference sequence). V trimming: 0 bases; J trimming: 5 bases; junction bases outside the gene matches: 18. This CDR3 contains 20 residues.

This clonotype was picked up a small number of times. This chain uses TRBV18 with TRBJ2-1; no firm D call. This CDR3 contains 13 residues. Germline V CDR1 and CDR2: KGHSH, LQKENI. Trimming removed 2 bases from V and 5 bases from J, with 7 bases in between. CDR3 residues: CASSPLGNNEQFF. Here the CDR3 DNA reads TGTGCCAGCTCACCATTAGGGAACAATGAGCAGTTCTTC.

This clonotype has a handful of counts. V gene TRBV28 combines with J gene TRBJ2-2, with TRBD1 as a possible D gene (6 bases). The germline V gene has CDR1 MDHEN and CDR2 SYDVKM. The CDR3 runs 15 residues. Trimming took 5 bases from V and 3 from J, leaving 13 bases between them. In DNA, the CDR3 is TGTGCCAGCAGTAACCCAGGGGTCCACACCGGGGAGCTGTTTTTT. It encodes CASSNPGVHTGELFF.

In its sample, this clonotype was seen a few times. This chain's CDR3 is CASSAVGGYEQYF. DNA for the CDR3: TGTGCCAGCAGTGCGGTGGGGGGCTACGAGCAGTACTTC. The chain combines TRBV12-3 or TRBV12-4 with TRBJ2-7; D is possibly TRBD2 (6 bases). The CDR3 spans 13 residues. Trimming left V 5 bases short and J 3 bases short, with 11 bases between.

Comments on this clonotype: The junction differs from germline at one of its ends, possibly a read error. CDR3 protein: CSVEDRGLPDGYTF. In nucleotides, the CDR3 is TGCAGCGTCGAAGACCGGGGGCTACCGGATGGCTACACCTTC. V gene TRBV29-1 combines with J gene TRBJ1-2, with D tentatively TRBD1 (6 bases). The V gene's germline CDR1 is SQVTM and CDR2 ANQGSEA. The CDR3 runs to 14 residues.

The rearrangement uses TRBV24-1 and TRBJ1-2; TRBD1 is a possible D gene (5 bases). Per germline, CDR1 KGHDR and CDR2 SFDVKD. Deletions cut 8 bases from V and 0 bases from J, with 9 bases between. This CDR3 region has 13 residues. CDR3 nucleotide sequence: TGTGCCACCAACCCGACAGCTAACTATGGCTACACCTTC. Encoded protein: CATNPTANYGYTF.

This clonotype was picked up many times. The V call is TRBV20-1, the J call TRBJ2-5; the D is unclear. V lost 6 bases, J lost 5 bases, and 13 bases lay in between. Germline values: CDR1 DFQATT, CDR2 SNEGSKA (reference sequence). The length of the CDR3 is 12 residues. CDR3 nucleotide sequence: TGCAGTGCCCCGTCAGGCCGGGAGACCCAGTACTTC. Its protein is CSAPSGRETQYF.

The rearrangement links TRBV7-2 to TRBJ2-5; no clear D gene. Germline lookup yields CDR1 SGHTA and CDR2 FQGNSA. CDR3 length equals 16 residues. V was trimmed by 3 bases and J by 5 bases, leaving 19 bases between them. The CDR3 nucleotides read TGTGCCAGCAGCTTTTTTGAGAGTGGGTCACGTGAGACCCAGTACTTC. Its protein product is CASSFFESGSRETQYF.

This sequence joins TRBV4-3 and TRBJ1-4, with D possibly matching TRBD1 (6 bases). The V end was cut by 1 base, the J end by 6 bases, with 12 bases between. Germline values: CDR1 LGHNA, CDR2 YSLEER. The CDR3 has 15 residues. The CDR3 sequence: CASSQGDRPDEKLFF. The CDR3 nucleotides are TGCGCCAGCAGCCAAGGTGACAGGCCGGATGAAAAACTGTTTTTT.

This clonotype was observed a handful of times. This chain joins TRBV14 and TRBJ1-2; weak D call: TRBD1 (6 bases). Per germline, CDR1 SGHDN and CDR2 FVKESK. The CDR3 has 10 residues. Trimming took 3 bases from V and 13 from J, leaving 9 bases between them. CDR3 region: CASSQGGRTF. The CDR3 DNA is TGTGCCAGCAGCCAGGGGGGCCGCACCTTC.

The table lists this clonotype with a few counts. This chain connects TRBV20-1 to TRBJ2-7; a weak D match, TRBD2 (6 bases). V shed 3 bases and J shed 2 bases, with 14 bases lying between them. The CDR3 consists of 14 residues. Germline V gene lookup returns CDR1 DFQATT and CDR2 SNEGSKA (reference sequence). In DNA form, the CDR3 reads TGCAGTGCTAGTCCTGAGGGACTTACCTACGAGCAGTACTTC. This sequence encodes CSASPEGLTYEQYF.

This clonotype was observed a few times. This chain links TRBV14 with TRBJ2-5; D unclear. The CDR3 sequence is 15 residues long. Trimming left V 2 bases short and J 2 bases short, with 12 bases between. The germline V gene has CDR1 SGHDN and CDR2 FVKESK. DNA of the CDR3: TGTGCCAGCAGCCAACCGACGATTACACAAGAGACCCAGTACTTC. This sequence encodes CASSQPTITQETQYF.

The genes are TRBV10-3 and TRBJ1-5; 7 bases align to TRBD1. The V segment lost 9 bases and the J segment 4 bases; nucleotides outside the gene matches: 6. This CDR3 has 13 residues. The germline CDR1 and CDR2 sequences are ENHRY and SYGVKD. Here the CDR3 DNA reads TGTGCCATGGGAACAGGGGTAAATCAGCCCCAGCATTTT. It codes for CAMGTGVNQPQHF.

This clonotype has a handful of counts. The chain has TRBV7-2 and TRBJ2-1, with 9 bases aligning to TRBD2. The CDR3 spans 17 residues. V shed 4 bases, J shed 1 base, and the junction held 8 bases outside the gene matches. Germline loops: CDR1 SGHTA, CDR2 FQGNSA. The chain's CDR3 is CASSSRRGLASYNEQFF. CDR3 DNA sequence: TGTGCCAGCAGCTCCCGCCGGGGACTAGCATCCTACAATGAGCAGTTCTTC.

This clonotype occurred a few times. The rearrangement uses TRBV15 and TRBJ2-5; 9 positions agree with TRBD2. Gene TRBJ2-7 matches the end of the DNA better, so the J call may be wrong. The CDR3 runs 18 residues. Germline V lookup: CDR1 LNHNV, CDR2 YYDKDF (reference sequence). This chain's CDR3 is CATSREASGTLGFYEQYF. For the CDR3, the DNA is TGTGCCACCAGCAGAGAGGCTAGCGGGACCCTCGGCTTCTACGAGCAGTACTTC.

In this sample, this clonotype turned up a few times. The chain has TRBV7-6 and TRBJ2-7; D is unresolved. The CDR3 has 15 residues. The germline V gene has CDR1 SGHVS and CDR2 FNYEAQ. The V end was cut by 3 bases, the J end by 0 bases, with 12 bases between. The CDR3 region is CASSFGDGPSYEQYF. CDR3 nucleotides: TGTGCCAGCAGCTTCGGAGACGGACCCTCCTACGAGCAGTACTTC.

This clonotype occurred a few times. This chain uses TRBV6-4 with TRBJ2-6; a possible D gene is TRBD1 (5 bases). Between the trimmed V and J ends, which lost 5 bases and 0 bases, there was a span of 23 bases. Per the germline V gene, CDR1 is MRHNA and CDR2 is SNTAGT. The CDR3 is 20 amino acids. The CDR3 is CASSNPWPGPSDSGANVLTF. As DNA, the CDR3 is TGTGCCAGCAGTAACCCCTGGCCAGGGCCCTCCGACTCTGGGGCCAACGTCCTGACTTTC.